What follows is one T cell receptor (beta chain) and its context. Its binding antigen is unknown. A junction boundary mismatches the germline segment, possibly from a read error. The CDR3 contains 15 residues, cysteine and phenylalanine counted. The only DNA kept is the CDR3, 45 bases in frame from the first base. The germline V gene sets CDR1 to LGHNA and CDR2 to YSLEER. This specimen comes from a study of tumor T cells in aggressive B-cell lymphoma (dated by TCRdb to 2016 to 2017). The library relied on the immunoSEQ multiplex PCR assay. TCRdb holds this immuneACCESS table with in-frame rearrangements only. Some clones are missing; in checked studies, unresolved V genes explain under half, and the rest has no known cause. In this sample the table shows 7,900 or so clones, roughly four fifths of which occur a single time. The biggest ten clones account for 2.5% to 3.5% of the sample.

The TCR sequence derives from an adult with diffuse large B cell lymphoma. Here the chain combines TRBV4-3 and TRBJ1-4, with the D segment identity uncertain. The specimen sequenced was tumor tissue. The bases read TGCGCCAGCAGCCCGCGAACGGAAACTAATGAAAAGCTGTTTTTT. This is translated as CASSPRTETNEKLFF.